This TCR beta chain was recorded in a study of shared clonotypes between healthy human individuals. Looking at the study overall: Each donor's CD4 naive and CD4 memory cells filled three plates apiece, CD8 naive two, and CD8 memory one. Study-level points and caveats: Sharing of clonotypes among donors was expected to vary with sequencing depth. Among the subsets, naive ones generally showed larger estimated richness than memory ones.

Note on this clone: What it recognizes is unknown.

Under the authors' procedure: Owing to the provision of junction-only sequences devoid of quality scores by immunoSEQ, filtering differed. The data were produced by immunoSEQ multiplex PCR, yet TCRdb's version contains in-frame clones alone and is incomplete. That table supplies the V and J calls and clone size; D and trimming were determined from the DNA. This repertoire shows roughly 2.1 million clones, around 93% found once; its top ten account for about 1.5%. The naive CD8 subset, CD45RO-negative cells positively selected for CCR7, excluded terminally differentiated effector memory CD45RA+ cells. The trim removed 5 bases at V and 9 bases at J, leaving 10 bases unmatched. Per germline, CDR1 SGHVS and CDR2 FQNEAQ. The CDR3 extends over 15 amino acids.

The sequence derives from a man younger than 35 in good health. Some clones in this sample may be carry-over from other donors' samples. This chain links TRBV7-8 with TRBJ2-1; 10 bases map to TRBD2. The sample taken for sequencing was naive CD8+ T cells from PBMCs. CDR3 region: CASSVGPAGGGEQFF. CDR3 sequence (DNA): TGTGCCAGCAGCGTAGGACCAGCGGGAGGGGGTGAGCAGTTCTTC.